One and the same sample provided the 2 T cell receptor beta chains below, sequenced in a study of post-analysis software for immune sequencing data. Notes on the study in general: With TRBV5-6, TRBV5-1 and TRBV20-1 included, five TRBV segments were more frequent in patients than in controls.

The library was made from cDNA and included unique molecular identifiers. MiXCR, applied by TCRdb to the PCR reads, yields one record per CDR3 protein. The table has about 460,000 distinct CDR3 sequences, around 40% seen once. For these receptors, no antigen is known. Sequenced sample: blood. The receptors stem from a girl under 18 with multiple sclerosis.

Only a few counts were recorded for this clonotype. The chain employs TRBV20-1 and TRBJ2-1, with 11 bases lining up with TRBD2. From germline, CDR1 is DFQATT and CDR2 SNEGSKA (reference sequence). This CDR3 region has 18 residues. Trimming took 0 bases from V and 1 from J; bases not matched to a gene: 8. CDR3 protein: CSARDSGLAARSYNEQFF. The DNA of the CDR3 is TGCAGTGCTAGAGATTCGGGACTAGCGGCCAGGTCCTACAATGAGCAGTTCTTC.

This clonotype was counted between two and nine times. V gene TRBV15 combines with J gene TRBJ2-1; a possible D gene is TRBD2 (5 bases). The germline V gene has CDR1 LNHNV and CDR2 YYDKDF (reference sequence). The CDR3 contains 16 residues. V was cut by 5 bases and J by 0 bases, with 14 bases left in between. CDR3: CATSGKSGRSYNEQFF. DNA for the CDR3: TGTGCCACCAGCGGAAAAAGCGGTCGCTCCTACAATGAGCAGTTCTTC.